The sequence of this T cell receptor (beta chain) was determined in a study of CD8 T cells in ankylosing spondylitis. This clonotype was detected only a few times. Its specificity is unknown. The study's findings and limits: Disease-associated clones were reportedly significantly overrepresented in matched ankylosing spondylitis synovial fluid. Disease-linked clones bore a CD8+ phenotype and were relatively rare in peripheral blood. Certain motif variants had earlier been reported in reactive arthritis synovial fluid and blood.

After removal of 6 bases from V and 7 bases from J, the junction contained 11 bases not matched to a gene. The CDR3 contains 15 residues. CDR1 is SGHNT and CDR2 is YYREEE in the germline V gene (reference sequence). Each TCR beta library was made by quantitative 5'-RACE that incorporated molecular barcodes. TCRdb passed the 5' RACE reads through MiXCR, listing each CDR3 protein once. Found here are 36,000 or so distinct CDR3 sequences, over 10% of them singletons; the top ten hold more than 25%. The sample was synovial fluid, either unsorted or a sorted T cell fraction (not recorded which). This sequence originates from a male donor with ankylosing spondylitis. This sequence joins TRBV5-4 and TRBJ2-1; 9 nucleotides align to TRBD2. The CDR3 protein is CASNNPAGGENEQFF. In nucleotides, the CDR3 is TGTGCCAGCAACAATCCAGCGGGAGGTGAAAATGAGCAGTTCTTC.